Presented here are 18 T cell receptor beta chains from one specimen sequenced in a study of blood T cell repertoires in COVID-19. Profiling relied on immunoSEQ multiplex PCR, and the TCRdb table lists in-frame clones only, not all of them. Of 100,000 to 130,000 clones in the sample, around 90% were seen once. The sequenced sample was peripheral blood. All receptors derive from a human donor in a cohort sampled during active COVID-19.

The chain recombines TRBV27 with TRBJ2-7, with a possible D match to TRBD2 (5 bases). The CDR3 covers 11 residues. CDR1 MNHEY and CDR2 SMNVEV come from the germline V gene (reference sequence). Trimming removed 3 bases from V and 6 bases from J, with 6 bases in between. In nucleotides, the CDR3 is TGTGCCAGCAGTTTTGGAGGCGAGCAGTACTTC. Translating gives CASSFGGEQYF.

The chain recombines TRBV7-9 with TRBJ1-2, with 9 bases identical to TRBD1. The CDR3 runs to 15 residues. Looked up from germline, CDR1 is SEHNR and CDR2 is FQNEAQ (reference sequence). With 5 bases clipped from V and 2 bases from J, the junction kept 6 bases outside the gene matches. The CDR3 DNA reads TGTGCCAGCAGCGTACGGGACAGGGAAAACTATGGCTACACCTTC. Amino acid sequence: CASSVRDRENYGYTF. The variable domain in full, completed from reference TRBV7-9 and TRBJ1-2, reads DTGVSQNPRHKITKRGQNVTFRCDPISEHNRLYWYRQTLGQGPEFLTYFQNEAQLEKSRLLSDRFSAERPKGSFSTLEIQRTEQGDSAMYLCASSVRDRENYGYTFGSGTRLTVV.

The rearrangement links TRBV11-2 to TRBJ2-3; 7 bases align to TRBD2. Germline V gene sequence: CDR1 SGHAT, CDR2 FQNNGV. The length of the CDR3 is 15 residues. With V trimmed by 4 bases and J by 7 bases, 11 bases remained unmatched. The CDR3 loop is CASSSEGLLRNTQYF. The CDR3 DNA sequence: TGTGCCAGCAGCTCCGAGGGACTACTAAGAAATACGCAGTATTTT.

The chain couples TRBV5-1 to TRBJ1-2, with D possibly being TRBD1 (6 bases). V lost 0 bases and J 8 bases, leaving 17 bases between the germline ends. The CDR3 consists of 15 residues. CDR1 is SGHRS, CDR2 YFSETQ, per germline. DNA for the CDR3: TGCGCCAGCAGCTTGGAGGCAGGGGAATTTCGGGGCTACACCTTC. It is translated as CASSLEAGEFRGYTF.

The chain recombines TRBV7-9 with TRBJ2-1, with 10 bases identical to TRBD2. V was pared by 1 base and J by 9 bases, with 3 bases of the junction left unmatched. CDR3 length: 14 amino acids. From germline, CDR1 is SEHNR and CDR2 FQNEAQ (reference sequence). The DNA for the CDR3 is TGTGCCAGCAGCTTAGTATCTAGCGGGGGTGAGCAGTTCTTC. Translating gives CASSLVSSGGEQFF. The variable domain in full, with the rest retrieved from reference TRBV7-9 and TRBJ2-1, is DTGVSQNPRHKITKRGQNVTFRCDPISEHNRLYWYRQTLGQGPEFLTYFQNEAQLEKSRLLSDRFSAERPKGSFSTLEIQRTEQGDSAMYLCASSLVSSGGEQFFGPGTRLTVL.

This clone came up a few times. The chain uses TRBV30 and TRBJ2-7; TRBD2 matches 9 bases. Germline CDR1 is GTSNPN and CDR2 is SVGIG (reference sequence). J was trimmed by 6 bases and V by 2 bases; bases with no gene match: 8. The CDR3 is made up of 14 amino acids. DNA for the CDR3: TGTGCCTGGAGTAAAATAGCGGGAGACCCCGAGCAGTACTTC. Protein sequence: CAWSKIAGDPEQYF.

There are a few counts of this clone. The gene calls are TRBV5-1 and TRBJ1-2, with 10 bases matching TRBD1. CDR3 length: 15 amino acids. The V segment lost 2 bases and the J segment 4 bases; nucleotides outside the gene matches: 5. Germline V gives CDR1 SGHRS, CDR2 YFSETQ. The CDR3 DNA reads TGCGCCAGCAGCTTAGGGACAGGGGTCCTCTATGGCTACACCTTC. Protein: CASSLGTGVLYGYTF.

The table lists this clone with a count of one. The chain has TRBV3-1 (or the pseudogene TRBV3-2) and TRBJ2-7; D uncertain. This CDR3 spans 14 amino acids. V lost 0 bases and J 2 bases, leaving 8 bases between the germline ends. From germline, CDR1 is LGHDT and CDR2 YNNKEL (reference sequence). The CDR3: CASSQELAAYEQYF. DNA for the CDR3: TGTGCCAGCAGCCAAGAATTGGCAGCCTACGAGCAGTACTTC.

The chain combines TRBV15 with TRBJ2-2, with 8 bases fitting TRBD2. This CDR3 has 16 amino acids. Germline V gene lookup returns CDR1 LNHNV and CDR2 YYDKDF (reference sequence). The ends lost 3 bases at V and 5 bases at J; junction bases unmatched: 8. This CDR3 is CATSRVSGKGTGELFF. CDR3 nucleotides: TGTGCCACCAGCAGGGTTAGCGGGAAGGGAACCGGGGAGCTGTTTTTT.

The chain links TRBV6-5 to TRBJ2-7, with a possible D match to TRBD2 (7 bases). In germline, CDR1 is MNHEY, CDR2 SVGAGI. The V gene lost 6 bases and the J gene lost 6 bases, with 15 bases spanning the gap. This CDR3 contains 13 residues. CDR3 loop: CASRFRGGAEQYF. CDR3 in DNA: TGTGCCAGCAGATTTCGAGGGGGGGCCGAGCAGTACTTC.

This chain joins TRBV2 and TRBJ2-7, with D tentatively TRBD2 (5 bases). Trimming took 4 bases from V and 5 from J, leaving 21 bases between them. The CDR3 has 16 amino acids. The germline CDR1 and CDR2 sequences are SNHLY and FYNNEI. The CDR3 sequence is CASSARPGGRAHEQYF. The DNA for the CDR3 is TGTGCCAGCAGTGCCCGTCCTGGAGGACGAGCCCACGAGCAGTACTTC.

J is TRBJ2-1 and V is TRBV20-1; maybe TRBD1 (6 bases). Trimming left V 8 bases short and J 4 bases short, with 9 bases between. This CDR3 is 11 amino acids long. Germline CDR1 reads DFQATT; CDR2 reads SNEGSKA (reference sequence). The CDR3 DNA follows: TGCAGTACACAGGGTTACAATGAGCAGTTCTTC. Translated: CSTQGYNEQFF.

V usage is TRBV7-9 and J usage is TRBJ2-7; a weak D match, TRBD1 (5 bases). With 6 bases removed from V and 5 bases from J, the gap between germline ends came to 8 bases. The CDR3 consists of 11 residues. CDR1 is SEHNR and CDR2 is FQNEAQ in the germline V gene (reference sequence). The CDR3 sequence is CASSWGHEQYF. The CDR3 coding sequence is TGTGCCAGCAGTTGGGGCCACGAGCAGTACTTC. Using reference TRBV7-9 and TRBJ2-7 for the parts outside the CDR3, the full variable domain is DTGVSQNPRHKITKRGQNVTFRCDPISEHNRLYWYRQTLGQGPEFLTYFQNEAQLEKSRLLSDRFSAERPKGSFSTLEIQRTEQGDSAMYLCASSWGHEQYFGPGTRLTVT.

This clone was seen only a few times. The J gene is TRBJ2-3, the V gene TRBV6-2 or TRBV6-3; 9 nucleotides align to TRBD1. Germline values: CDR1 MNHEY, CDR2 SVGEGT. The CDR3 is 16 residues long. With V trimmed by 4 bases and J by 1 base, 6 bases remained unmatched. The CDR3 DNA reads TGTGCCAGCAGTTTATTCCGGGACAGGGGCACAGATACGCAGTATTTT. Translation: CASSLFRDRGTDTQYF.

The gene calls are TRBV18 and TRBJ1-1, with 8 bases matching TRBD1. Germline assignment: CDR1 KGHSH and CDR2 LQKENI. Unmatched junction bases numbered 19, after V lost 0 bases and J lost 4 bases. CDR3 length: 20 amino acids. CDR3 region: CASSPPNGGPGGSFATEAFF. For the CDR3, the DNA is TGTGCCAGCTCACCACCGAACGGGGGTCCAGGGGGCAGTTTCGCCACTGAAGCTTTCTTT. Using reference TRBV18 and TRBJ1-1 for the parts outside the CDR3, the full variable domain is NAGVMQNPRHLVRRRGQEARLRCSPMKGHSHVYWYRQLPEEGLKFMVYLQKENIIDESGMPKERFSAEFPKEGPSILRIQQVVRGDSAAYFCASSPPNGGPGGSFATEAFFGQGTRLTVV.

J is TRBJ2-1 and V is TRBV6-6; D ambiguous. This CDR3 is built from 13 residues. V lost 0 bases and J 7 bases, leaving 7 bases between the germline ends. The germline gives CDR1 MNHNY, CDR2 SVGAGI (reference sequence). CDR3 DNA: TGTGCCAGCAGTTACTCCCAGAGGAATGAGCAGTTCTTC. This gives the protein CASSYSQRNEQFF.

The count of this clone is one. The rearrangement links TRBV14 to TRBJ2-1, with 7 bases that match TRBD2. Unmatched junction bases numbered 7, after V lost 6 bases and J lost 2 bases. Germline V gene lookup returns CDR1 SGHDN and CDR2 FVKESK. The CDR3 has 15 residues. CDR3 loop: CASSRAGPTYNEQFF. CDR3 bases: TGTGCCAGCAGTCGAGCGGGACCCACCTACAATGAGCAGTTCTTC.

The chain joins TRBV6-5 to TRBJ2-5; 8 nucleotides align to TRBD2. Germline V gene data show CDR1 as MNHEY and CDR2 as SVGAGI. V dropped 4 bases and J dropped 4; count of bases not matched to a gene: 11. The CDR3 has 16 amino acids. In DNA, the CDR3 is TGTGCCAGCAGTTCCGTGGTAGCGGGGAGGGGAGAGACCCAGTACTTC. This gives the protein CASSSVVAGRGETQYF.